The present TCR beta chain was sequenced within a study of cytomegalovirus exposure and HLA in healthy donors. The PCR employed 60 Vbeta primers together with 13 Jbeta primers. Only in-frame clones appear in the TCRdb table, and some are missing; sequencing was by immunoSEQ multiplex PCR. This sample's table reports some 75,000 clones. The CDR3 has 14 amino acids. Germline lookup yields CDR1 SGHVS and CDR2 FQNEAQ. Trimming took 5 bases from V and 0 from J, leaving 11 bases between them. This clonotype originated in a man between 40 and 49 years old in good health and CMV-seronegative. V and J are TRBV7-8 and TRBJ2-7; D perhaps matches TRBD1 (6 bases). Sequencing was carried out using PBMCs. The CDR3 loop is CASSRDISSYEQYF. As DNA, the CDR3 is TGTGCCAGCAGCAGGGACATTAGCTCCTACGAGCAGTACTTC. Full variable domain (remainder filled in from reference TRBV7-8 and TRBJ2-7): GAGVSQSPRYKVAKRGQDVALRCDPISGHVSLFWYQQALGQGPEFLTYFQNEAQLDKSGLPSDRFFAERPEGSVSTLKIQRTQQEDSAVYLCASSRDISSYEQYFGPGTRLTVT.